This T cell receptor (beta chain) comes out of a study of a mutant IDH1 vaccine in newly diagnosed glioma (dated by TCRdb to the early 2020s). A note on the overall study: Vaccination began 4-6 weeks after radiotherapy alone, or alongside temozolomide cycles in the chemotherapy-containing groups. For exploratory analyses, about 25 treated patients had longitudinal TCRB deep sequencing done wherever samples were available. Peripheral blood samples were drawn at six visits, namely V03 (baseline), V05, V07, V10, V12 and V13. The week-35 safety follow-up was designated visit V12, and the week-47 end of study was designated visit V13. Of the roughly 30 treated patients, about 62% were male and around 38% were female, and a mean age of approximately 40 years was recorded. Before enrollment, patients had received standard therapy of radiotherapy alone, temozolomide alone, or radiochemotherapy with temozolomide; most received the combination. Overall study results and their limits: Selection of PBMC samples for TCRB deep sequencing was based on availability. Pseudoprogression appeared unrelated to alterations in the top peripheral T cell clonotypes detected by TCRB sequencing. Immune responses induced by the vaccine were seen in 90% to 95% of patients across multiple MHC alleles. According to the authors, sample limitations meant that analyses of patient blood samples could not be reproduced.

Explained via the paper, the time point label denotes: week 35, safety follow-up. Each vaccine dose was 300 ug of a 20-mer mutant IDH1 peptide in Montanide, given subcutaneously with topical imiquimod. Patients were given eight vaccinations, in weeks 1, 3, 5, 7, 11, 15, 19 and 23, which matched visits V03 through V10. All donors had newly diagnosed IDH1-mutant astrocytomas of WHO grade 3 or 4 that showed loss of nuclear ATRX. The samples were drawn from NOA16, a multicentre, single-arm, open-label phase I trial in Germany that tested a mutant IDH1 peptide vaccine in humans for the first time. The DNeasy Blood and Tissue Kit was used to extract genomic DNA from EDTA blood for TCRB sequencing. Libraries were built with the immunoSEQ multiplex PCR assay. Rearranged TCR beta chain sequences were amplified with the hsTCRB Kit following the manufacturer's protocol. TCRB libraries were sequenced on an Illumina MiSeq. Concerning the study's data processing: The proprietary platform of the kit vendor was used for demultiplexing, trimming and gene mapping. Here the immuneACCESS table is served through TCRdb, limited to in-frame sequences with V and J called. Missing clones are a known gap in these copies; in checked studies unresolved V genes cover under half, and the rest lacks a known reason. That table supplies the V and J calls and clone size; D and trimming were determined from the DNA. Recorded for this sample are around 60,000 clones; 81% of them occurred a single time. The biggest ten clones account for 5% to 7% of the sample.

The germline V gene gives CDR1 as LGHNA and CDR2 as YSLEER. V has 0 bases trimmed and J has 8 bases trimmed; junction bases matching no gene number 9. The CDR3 has 15 amino acids, counting the end cysteine and phenylalanine. The only DNA kept is the CDR3, 45 bases in frame from the first base. A remark on this clone: Its antigen remains undetermined. Per-base qualities were not stored, and no clone one base away is much larger.

This receptor was identified in a man in his forties with glioma. Sequenced material: PBMCs, taken from a glioma patient whose treatment included an IDH1 peptide vaccine. The rearrangement combines TRBV4-3 with TRBJ1-2; TRBD1 matches 7 bases in the middle. The sequenced DNA: TGCGCCAGCAGCCAAGAAGGTAGGGGGCAACGAGGCTACACCTTC. The translation is CASSQEGRGQRGYTF.